The rows below give T cell receptor beta chains drawn from one sample of a study of blood T cell repertoires in COVID-19. The data were produced by immunoSEQ multiplex PCR, yet TCRdb's version contains in-frame clones alone and is incomplete. The data show roughly 97,000 clones, roughly 79% seen once. The sequenced sample consisted of peripheral blood. These receptors were obtained from a man aged 70-80 years with acute or convalescent COVID-19. Both conserved end residues are part of each CDR3. D genes are given only for firm matches. Rows give clone size only sometimes, using once, few, many, or a class for an expanded clone.

j_gene	abundance	v_gene	d_gene	CDR3aa	CDR3nt
TRBJ2-2	-	TRBV27	TRBD2	CASREGLAGTDTGELFF	TGTGCCAGCAGGGAAGGACTAGCGGGGACAGACACCGGGGAGCTGTTTTTT
TRBJ2-5	-	TRBV20-1	-	CSWTGQETQYF	TGCAGTTGGACGGGACAAGAGACCCAGTACTTC
TRBJ1-1	once	TRBV7-3	-	CASSLTRDTEAFF	TGTGCCAGCAGCTTAACCCGGGACACTGAAGCTTTCTTT
TRBJ1-1	few	TRBV18	TRBD1	CASSQGVDTEAFF	TGTGCCAGCTCCCAGGGGGTCGACACTGAAGCTTTCTTT
TRBJ2-6	-	TRBV5-4	TRBD1	CAGGAGTGFSGANVLTF	TGTGCCGGGGGGGCCGGGACAGGGTTCTCTGGGGCCAACGTCCTGACTTTC
TRBJ1-1	-	TRBV7-6	-	CASSPQGRPMNTEAFF	TGTGCCAGCAGCCCACAGGGCCGGCCTATGAACACTGAAGCTTTCTTT
TRBJ1-2	-	TRBV4-2	-	CASSQADKGDLYGYTF	TGTGCCAGCAGCCAGGCTGATAAGGGGGACCTCTATGGCTACACCTTC
TRBJ1-1	many	TRBV30	-	CAWSVLQGSEAFF	TGTGCCTGGAGTGTTCTTCAGGGAAGTGAAGCTTTCTTT
TRBJ2-2	few	TRBV3-1/TRBV3-2	-	CASGREKGGELFF	TGTGCCAGCGGGCGGGAAAAGGGCGGGGAGCTGTTTTTT
TRBJ1-3	-	TRBV14	-	CASSQRTITIYF	TGTGCCAGCAGCCAGCGGACAATAACCATATATTTT
TRBJ2-1	-	TRBV5-1	TRBD2	CASSLVLAEYNEQFF	TGCGCCAGCAGCTTGGTCCTAGCGGAGTACAATGAGCAGTTCTTC
TRBJ1-6	-	TRBV5-1	TRBD1	CASSLTPYDRGVFNSPLHF	TGCGCCAGCAGCTTGACGCCATATGACAGGGGGGTCTTTAATTCACCCCTCCACTTT
TRBJ1-4	-	TRBV2	-	CASSGEQAATNEKLFF	TGTGCCAGCAGTGGGGAACAGGCTGCAACTAATGAAAAACTGTTTTTT
TRBJ1-2	-	TRBV7-9	-	CASSLGGPRYGYTF	TGTGCCAGCAGCCTCGGGGGGCCAAGGTATGGCTACACCTTC
TRBJ2-4	-	TRBV10-2	-	CASSDSPLDKYF	TGCGCCAGTTCCGACTCCCCTCTTGATAAGTACTTC
TRBJ1-1	-	TRBV28	-	CASSWRTEAFF	TGTGCCAGCAGTTGGCGGACTGAAGCTTTCTTT